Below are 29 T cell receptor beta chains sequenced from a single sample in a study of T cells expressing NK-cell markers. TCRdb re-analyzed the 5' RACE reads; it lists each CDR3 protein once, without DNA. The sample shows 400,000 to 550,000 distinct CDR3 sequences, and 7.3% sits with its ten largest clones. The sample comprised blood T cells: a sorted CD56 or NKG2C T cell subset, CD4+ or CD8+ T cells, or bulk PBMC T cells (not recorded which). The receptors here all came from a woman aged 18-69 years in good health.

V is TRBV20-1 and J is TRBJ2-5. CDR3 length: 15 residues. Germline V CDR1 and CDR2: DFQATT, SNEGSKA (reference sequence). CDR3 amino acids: CSARDLSRTQETQYF.

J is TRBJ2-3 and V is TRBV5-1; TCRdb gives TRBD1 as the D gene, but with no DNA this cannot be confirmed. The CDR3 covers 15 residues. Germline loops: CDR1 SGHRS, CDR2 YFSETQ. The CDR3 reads CASSLEQGTTDTQYF. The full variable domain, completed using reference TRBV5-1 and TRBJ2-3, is KAGVTQTPRYLIKTRGQQVTLSCSPISGHRSVSWYQQTPGQGLQFLFEYFSETQRNKGNFPGRFSGRQFSNSRSEMNVSTLELGDSALYLCASSLEQGTTDTQYFGPGTRLTVL.

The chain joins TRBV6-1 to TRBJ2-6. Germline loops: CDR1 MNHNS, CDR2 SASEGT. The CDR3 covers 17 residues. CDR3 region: CASSLSRVWAGANVLTF.

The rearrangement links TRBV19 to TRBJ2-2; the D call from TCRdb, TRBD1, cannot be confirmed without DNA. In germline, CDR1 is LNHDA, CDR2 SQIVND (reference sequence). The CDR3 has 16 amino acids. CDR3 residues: CASNLQGGKVPGELFF.

CDR3 loop: CATPTPGTLHF. J is TRBJ1-6 and V is TRBV6-5; TCRdb designates TRBD1, a call that cannot be tested without DNA. The germline CDR1 and CDR2 sequences are MNHEY and SVGAGI. The CDR3 spans 11 residues.

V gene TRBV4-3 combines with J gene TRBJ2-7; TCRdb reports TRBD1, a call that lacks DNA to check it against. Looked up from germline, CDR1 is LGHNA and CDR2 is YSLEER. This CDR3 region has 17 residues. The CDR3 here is CASSQDYPGQDTYEQYF.

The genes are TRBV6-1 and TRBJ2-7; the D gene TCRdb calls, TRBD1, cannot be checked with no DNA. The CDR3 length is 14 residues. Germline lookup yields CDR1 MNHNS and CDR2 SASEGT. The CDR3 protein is CASRRQGGTYEQYF.

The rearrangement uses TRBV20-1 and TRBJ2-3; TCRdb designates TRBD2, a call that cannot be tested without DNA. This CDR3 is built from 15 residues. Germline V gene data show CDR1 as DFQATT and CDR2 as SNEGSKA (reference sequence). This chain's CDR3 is CSAVHSGGFPDTQYF.

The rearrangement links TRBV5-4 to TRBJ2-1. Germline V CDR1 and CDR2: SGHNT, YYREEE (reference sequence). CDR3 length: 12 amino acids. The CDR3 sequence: CASSWGLDQQFF.

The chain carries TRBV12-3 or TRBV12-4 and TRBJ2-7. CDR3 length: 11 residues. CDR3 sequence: CASSSPLQQFF.

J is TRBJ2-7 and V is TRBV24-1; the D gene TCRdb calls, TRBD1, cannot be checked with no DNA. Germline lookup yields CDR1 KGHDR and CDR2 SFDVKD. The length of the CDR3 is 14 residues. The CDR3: CATSPDRAAYEQYF.

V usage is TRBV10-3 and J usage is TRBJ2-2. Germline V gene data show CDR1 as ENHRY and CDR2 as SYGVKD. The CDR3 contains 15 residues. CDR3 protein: CAISRQTVESGELFF.

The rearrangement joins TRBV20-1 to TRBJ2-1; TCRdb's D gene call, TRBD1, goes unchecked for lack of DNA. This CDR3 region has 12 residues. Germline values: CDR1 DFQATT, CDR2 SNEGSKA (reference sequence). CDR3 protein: CSPGTGVYEQFF.

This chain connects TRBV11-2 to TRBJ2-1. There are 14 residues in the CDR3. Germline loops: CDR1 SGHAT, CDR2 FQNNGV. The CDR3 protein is CASNSVGFYNEQFF.

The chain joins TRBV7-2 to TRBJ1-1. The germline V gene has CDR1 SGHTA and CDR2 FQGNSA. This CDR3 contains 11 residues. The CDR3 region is CASSFRHEAFF.

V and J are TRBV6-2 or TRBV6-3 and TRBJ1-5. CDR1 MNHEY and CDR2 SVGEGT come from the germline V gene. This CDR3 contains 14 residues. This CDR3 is CASSYSKSNQPQHF.

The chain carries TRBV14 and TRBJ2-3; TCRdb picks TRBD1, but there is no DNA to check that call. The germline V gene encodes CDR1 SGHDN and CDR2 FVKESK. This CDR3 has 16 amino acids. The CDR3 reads CASSQDRGRIVNTQYF.

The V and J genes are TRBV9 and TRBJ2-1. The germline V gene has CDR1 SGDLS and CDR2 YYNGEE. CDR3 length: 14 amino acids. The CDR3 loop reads CASSVGLPSNEQFF.

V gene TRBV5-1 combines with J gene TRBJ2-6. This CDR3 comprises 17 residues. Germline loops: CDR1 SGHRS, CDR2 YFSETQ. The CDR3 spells CASSSGPETSGANVLTF.

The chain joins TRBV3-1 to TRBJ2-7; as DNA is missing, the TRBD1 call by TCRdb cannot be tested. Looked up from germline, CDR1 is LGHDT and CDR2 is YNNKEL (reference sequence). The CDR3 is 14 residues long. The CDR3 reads CASSGDTSSYEQYF.

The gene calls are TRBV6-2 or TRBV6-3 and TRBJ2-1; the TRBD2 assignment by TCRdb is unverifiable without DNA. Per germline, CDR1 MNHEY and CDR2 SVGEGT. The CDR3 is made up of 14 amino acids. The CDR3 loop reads CASSLAGGWGEQFF.

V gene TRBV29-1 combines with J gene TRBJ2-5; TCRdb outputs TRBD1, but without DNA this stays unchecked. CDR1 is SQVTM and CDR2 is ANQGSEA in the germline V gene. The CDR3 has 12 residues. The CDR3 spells CSVNRGHETQYF. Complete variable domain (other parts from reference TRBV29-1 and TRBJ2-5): SAVISQKPSRDICQRGTSLTIQCQVDSQVTMMFWYRQQPGQSLTLIATANQGSEATYESGFVIDKFPISRPNLTFSTLTVSNMSPEDSSIYLCSVNRGHETQYFGPGTRLLVL.

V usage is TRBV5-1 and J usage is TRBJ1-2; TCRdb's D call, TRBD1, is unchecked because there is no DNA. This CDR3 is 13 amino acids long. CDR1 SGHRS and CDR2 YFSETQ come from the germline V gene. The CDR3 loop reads CASSHGTDYGYTF.

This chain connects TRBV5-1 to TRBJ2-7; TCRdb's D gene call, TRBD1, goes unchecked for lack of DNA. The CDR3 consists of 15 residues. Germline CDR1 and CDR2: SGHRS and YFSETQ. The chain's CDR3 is CASSPRQVLSYEQYF.

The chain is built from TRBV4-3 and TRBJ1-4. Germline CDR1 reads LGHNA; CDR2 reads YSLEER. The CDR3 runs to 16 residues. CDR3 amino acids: CASSQVSGLTNEKLFF.

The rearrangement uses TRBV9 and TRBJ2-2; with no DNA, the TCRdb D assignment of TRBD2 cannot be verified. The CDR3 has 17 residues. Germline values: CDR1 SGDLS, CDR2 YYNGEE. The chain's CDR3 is CASSAYGLAASTGELFF.

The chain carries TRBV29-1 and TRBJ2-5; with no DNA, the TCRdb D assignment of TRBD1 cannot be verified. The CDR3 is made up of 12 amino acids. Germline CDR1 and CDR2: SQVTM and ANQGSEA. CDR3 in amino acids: CSGGGGSETQYF.

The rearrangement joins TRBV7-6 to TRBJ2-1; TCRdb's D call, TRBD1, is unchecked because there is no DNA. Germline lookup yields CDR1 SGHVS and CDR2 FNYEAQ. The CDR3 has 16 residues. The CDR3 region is CASSRFGQGRYNEQFF.

CDR3 protein: CSVEPGTGELFF. The genes are TRBV29-1 and TRBJ2-2; TCRdb picks TRBD1, but there is no DNA to check that call. This CDR3 is 12 amino acids long. Germline values: CDR1 SQVTM, CDR2 ANQGSEA.